This T cell receptor (beta chain) is from a study of CD8 T cells in ankylosing spondylitis. The study's findings and limits: Previously reported in reactive arthritis synovial fluid and blood were some of the motif variants. Typical of ankylosing spondylitis blood, it appeared, was a TCR beta motif of eight highly homologous variants. Reportedly, significant enrichment of disease-linked clones occurred in matched ankylosing spondylitis synovial fluid.

Germline-derived CDR1 and CDR2 are KGHSH and LQKENI. Unmatched junction bases numbered 8, after V lost 3 bases and J lost 6 bases. The CDR3 has 15 residues. The table lists this clonotype with a few counts. Its antigen is still unknown. Quantitative 5'-RACE was performed with molecular barcodes, and it yielded the TCR beta libraries. TCRdb passed the 5' RACE reads through MiXCR, listing each CDR3 protein once. Counted here are approximately 300,000 distinct CDR3 sequences, around 20% occurring once; the ten biggest clones make up under 4%. The chain recombines TRBV18 with TRBJ2-3; 8 nucleotides line up with TRBD2. The origin of this receptor is a female donor with ankylosing spondylitis or in good health (not recorded which). Input material: blood, either unsorted or a sorted T cell fraction (not recorded which). The CDR3 DNA sequence: TGTGCCAGCTCACCCGGAAGCGGGAGCGCGGATACGCAGTATTTT. This gives the protein CASSPGSGSADTQYF.